This entry concerns a single T cell receptor (beta chain). The CDR3 loop spans 14 amino acids. Germline V gene sequence: CDR1 DFQATT, CDR2 SNEGSKA (reference sequence). TRB was amplified from roughly 250 ng of peripheral blood genomic DNA per sample. TRB was amplified by touch-down multiplex PCR, primer pools A and B combined. TCRdb reprocessed the multiplex PCR reads, keeping one entry per CDR3 protein, no DNA. In all, the sample yields about 6,500 distinct CDR3 sequences. This entry belongs to a study of T cell clusters in autoimmune cytopenias. The same sample was also used in a study of T cell repertoires in aging, cancer and after chemotherapy. That study adds: Healthy donor repertoires were recorded over several months to years and showed clear clonal overlap. Loss of evenness, beyond lost richness, contributed to age-related TCR diversity decline in cancer patients.

The V gene is TRBV20-1, the J gene TRBJ2-7; as DNA is missing, the TRBD1 call by TCRdb cannot be tested. The receptor was derived from a human donor in good health. The sequenced sample was peripheral blood. The CDR3 is CSASRGGANDEQYF.